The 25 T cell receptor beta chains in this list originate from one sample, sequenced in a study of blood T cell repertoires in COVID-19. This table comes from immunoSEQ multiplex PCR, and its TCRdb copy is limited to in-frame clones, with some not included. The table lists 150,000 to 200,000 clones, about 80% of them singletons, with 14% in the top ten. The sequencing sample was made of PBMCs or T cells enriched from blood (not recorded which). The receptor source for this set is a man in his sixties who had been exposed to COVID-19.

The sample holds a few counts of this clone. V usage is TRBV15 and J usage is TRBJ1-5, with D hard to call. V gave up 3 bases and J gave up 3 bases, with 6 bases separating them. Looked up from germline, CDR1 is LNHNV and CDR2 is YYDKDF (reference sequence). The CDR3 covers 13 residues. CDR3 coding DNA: TGTGCCACCAGCAGCAGAACCAATCAGCCCCAGCATTTT. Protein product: CATSSRTNQPQHF. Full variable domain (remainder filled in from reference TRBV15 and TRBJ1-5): DAMVIQNPRYQVTQFGKPVTLSCSQTLNHNVMYWYQQKSSQAPKLLFHYYDKDFNNEADTPDNFQSRRPNTSFCFLDIRSPGLGDTAMYLCATSSRTNQPQHFGDGTRLSIL.

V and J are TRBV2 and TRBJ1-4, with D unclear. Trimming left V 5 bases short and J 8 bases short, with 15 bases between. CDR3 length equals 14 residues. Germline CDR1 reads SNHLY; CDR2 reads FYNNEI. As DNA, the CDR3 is TGTGCCAGCAGTATGACTCAAATGGAGGAAAAACTGTTTTTT. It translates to CASSMTQMEEKLFF.

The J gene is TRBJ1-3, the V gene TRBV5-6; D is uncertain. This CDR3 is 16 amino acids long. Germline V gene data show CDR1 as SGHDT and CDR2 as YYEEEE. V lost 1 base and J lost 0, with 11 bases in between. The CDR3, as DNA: TGTGCCAGCAGCTTGATGAGTTCCTCCTCTGGAAACACCATATATTTT. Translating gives CASSLMSSSSGNTIYF.

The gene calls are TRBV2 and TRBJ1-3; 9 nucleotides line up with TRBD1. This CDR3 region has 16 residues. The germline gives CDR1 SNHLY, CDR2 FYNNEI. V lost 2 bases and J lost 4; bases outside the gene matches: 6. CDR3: CASSETRTGVGNTIYF. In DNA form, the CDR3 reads TGTGCCAGCAGTGAAACCAGGACAGGGGTCGGAAACACCATATATTTT.

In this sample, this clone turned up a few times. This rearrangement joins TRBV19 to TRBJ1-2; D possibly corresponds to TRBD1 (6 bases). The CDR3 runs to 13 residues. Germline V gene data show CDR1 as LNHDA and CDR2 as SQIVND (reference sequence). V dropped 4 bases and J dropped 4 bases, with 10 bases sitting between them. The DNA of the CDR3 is TGTGCCAGTAGTACGACAGGTGCCTATGGCTACACCTTC. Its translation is CASSTTGAYGYTF.

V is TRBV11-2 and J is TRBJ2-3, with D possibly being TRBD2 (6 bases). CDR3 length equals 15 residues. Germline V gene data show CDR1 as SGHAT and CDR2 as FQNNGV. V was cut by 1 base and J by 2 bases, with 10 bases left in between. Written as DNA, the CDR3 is TGTGCCAGCAGCTTAGGGGTAGCGGTCACAGATACGCAGTATTTT. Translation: CASSLGVAVTDTQYF. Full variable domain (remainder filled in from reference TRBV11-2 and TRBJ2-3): EAGVAQSPRYKIIEKRQSVAFWCNPISGHATLYWYQQILGQGPKLLIQFQNNGVVDDSQLPKDRFSAERLKGVDSTLKIQPAKLEDSAVYLCASSLGVAVTDTQYFGPGTRLTVL.

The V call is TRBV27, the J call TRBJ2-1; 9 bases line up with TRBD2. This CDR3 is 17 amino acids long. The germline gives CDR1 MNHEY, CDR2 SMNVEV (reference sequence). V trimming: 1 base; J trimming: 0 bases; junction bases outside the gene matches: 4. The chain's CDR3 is CASSLWGSGSSYNEQFF. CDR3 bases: TGTGCCAGCAGTTTATGGGGTAGCGGGAGCTCCTACAATGAGCAGTTCTTC.

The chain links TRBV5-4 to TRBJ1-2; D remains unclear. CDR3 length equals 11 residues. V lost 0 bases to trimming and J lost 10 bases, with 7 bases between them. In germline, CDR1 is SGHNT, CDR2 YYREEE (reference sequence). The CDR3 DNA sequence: TGTGCCAGCAGCTTGGAAGGAGTCTACACCTTC. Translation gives CASSLEGVYTF.

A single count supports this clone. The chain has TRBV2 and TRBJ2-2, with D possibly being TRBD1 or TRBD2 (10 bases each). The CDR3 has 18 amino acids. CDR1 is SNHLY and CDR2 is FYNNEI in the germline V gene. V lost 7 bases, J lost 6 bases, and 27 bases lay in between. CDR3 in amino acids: CASTRDRGAGGPAGELFF. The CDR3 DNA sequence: TGTGCCAGCACCCGGGACAGGGGAGCGGGAGGGCCCGCCGGGGAGCTGTTTTTT.

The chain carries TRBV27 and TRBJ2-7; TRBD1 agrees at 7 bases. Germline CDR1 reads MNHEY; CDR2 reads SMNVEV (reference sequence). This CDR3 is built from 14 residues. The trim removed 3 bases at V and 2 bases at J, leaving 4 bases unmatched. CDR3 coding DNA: TGTGCCAGCAGTTTCAGGGACAGAGCCTACGAGCAGTACTTC. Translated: CASSFRDRAYEQYF.

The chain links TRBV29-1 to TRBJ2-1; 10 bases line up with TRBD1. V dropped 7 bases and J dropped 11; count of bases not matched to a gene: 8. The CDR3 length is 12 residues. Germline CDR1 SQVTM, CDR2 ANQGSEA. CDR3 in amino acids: CSALPGQGKQFF. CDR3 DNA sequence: TGCAGCGCCCTACCGGGACAGGGGAAGCAGTTCTTC.

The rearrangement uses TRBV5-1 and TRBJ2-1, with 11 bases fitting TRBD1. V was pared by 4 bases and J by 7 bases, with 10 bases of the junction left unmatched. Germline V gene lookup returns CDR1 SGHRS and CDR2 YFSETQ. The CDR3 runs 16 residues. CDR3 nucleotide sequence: TGCGCCAGCAGCCTGAACGGACAGGGGGCTGGGAATGAGCAGTTCTTC. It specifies CASSLNGQGAGNEQFF.

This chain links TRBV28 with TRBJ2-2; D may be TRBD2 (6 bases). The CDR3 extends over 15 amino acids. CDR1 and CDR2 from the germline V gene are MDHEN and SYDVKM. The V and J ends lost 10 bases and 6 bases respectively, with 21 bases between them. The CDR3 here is CAITSSRGRPGELFF. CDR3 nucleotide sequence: TGTGCCATCACATCTTCGCGGGGAAGACCCGGGGAGCTGTTTTTT.

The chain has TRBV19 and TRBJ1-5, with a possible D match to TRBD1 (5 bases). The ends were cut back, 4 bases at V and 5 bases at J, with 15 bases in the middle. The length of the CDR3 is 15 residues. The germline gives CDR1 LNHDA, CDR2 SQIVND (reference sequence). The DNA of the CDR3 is TGTGCCAGTAGTACCATGACAGCAGGCGATCAGCCCCAGCATTTT. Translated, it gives CASSTMTAGDQPQHF.

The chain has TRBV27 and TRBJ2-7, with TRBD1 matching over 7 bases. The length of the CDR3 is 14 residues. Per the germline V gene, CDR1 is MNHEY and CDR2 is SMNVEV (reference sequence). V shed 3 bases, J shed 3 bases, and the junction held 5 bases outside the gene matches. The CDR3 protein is CASSFGQVGYEQYF. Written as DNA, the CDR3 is TGTGCCAGCAGTTTTGGACAGGTTGGCTACGAGCAGTACTTC.

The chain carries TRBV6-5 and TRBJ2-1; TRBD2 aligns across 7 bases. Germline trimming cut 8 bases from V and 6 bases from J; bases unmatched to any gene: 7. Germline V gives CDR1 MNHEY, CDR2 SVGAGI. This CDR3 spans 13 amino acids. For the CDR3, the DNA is TGTGCCAGCTTGGCCTCGGGGGGCAATGAGCAGTTCTTC. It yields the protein CASLASGGNEQFF.

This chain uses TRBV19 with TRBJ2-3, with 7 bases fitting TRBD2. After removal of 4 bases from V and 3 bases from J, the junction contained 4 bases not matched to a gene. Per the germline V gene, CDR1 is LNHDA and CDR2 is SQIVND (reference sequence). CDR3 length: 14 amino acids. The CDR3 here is CASSTGTTTDTQYF. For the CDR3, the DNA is TGTGCCAGTAGTACCGGGACTACGACAGATACGCAGTATTTT.

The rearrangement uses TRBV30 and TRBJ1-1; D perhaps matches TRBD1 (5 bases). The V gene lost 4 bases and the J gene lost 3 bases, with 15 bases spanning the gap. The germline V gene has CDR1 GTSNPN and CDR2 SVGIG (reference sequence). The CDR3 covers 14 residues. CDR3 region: CAWNYPPRDTEAFF. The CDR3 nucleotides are TGTGCCTGGAATTACCCCCCCAGGGACACTGAAGCTTTCTTT.

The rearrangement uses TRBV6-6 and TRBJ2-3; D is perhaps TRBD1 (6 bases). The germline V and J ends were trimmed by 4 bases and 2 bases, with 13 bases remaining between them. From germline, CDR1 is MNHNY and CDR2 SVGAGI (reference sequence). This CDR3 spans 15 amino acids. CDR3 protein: CASSLGAGTTDTQYF. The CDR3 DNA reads TGTGCCAGCAGTTTGGGGGCAGGAACCACAGATACGCAGTATTTT.

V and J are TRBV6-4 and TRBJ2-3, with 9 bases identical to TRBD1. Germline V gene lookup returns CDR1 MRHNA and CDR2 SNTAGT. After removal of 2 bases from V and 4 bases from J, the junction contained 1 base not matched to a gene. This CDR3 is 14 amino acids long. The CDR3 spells CASSDRQGADTQYF. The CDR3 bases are TGTGCCAGCAGTGACCGACAGGGGGCAGATACGCAGTATTTT.

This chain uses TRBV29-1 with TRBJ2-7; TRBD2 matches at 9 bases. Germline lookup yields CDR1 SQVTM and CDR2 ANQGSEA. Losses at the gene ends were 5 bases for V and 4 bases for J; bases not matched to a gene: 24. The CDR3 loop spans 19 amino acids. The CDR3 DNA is TGCAGCGTTTTTAGTGTTGGTCTAGCGGGACTTTTTTCAGGGTACGAGCAGTACTTC. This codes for CSVFSVGLAGLFSGYEQYF.

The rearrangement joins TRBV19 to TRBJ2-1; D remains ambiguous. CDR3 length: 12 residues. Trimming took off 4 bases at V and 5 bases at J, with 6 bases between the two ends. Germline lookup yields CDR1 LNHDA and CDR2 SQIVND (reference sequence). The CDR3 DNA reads TGTGCCAGTAGTAAGCTTCACAATGAGCAGTTCTTC. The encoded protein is CASSKLHNEQFF.

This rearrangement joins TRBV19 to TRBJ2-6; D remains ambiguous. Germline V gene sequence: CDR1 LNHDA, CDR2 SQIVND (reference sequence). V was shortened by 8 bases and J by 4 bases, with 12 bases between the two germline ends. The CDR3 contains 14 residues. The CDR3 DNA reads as TGTGCCAGTGGTGACAAGCTGGGGGCCAACGTCCTGACTTTC. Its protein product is CASGDKLGANVLTF. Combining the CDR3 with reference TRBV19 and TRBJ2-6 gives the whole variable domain DGGITQSPKYLFRKEGQNVTLSCEQNLNHDAMYWYRQDPGQGLRLIYYSQIVNDFQKGDIAEGYSVSREKKESFPLTVTSAQKNPTAFYLCASGDKLGANVLTFGAGSRLTVL.

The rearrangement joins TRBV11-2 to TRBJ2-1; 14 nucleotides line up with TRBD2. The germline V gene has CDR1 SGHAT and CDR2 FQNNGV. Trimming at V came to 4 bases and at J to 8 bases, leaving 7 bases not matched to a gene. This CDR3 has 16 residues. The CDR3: CASSYRTSGRRDEQFF. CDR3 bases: TGTGCCAGCAGCTACCGGACTAGCGGGAGGAGGGATGAGCAGTTCTTC.

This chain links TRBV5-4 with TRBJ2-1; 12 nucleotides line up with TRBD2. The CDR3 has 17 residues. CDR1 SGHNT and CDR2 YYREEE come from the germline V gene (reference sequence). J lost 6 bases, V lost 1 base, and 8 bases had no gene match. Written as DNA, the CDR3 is TGTGCCAGCAGCTTGCCTAGCGGGAGGGCCCTCGGCAATGAGCAGTTCTTC. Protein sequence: CASSLPSGRALGNEQFF.